This passage covers 24 T cell receptor beta chains from one sample sequenced in a study of shared clonotypes between healthy human individuals. Measured with immunoSEQ multiplex PCR; TCRdb has only the in-frame clones, and not every one. The data show about 2 million clones, with roughly 95% seen just once and 1.2% held by the top ten. It was CD45RO-negative cells, positively selected for CCR7, that made up naive CD8 cells, with terminally differentiated effector memory CD45RA+ cells excluded. Sample: naive CD8+ T cells sorted from blood. The source of these receptors is a man between 18 and 35 years old in good health.

This clone was recorded only once. The chain combines TRBV4-2 with TRBJ2-1; D remains ambiguous. The germline V gene encodes CDR1 LGHNA and CDR2 YNFKEQ. V gave up 4 bases and J gave up 8 bases, with 15 bases separating them. This CDR3 has 14 amino acids. This chain's CDR3 is CASSRPGYGDEQFF. CDR3 sequence (DNA): TGTGCCAGCAGCCGTCCTGGGTATGGCGATGAGCAGTTCTTC.

CDR3 DNA sequence: TGTGCCAGTAACCCGGGACAGGGCATCACTGAAGCTTTCTTT. As protein: CASNPGQGITEAFF. The V call is TRBV19, the J call TRBJ1-1; 9 positions match TRBD1. J lost 4 bases, V lost 7 bases, and 7 bases had no gene match. The CDR3 contains 14 residues. Germline assignment: CDR1 LNHDA and CDR2 SQIVND (reference sequence).

This sequence joins TRBV7-2 and TRBJ2-7; D unclear. The CDR3 has 12 amino acids. V gave up 2 bases and J gave up 5 bases, with 7 bases separating them. Germline lookup yields CDR1 SGHTA and CDR2 FQGNSA. The CDR3 DNA reads as TGTGCCAGCAGCTTATGGGCGGACGAGCAGTACTTC. This sequence encodes CASSLWADEQYF.

The CDR3 region is CASSPAEERFINEQFF. CDR3 nucleotide sequence: TGCGCCAGCAGCCCGGCGGAGGAGAGGTTCATCAATGAGCAGTTCTTC. The chain is built from TRBV5-1 and TRBJ2-1, with D perhaps matching TRBD2 (5 bases). Trimming cost V 4 bases and J 6 bases, with 20 bases left between them. The length of the CDR3 is 16 residues. Germline loops: CDR1 SGHRS, CDR2 YFSETQ.

J is TRBJ1-5 and V is TRBV2; D unclear. Germline CDR1 is SNHLY and CDR2 is FYNNEI. This CDR3 has 17 amino acids. Trimming left V 7 bases short and J 0 bases short, with 19 bases between. The CDR3 loop reads CASNERLYLSSNQPQHF. The DNA of the CDR3 is TGTGCCAGCAACGAACGGTTATATCTGAGTAGCAATCAGCCCCAGCATTTT.

The gene calls are TRBV4-3 and TRBJ2-2; weak D call: TRBD2 (5 bases). The CDR3 totals 14 residues. CDR1 is LGHNA and CDR2 is YSLEER in the germline V gene. The V end lost 2 bases, the J end lost 6 bases, and 10 bases lay between the germline ends. The CDR3 spells CASSQRERAGELFF. DNA for the CDR3: TGCGCCAGCAGCCAACGGGAACGCGCCGGGGAGCTGTTTTTT.

This clone was picked up one time. The chain has TRBV7-9 and TRBJ2-7, with 8 bases aligning to TRBD1. This CDR3 is 15 amino acids long. From germline, CDR1 is SEHNR and CDR2 FQNEAQ (reference sequence). V dropped 3 bases and J dropped 1; count of bases not matched to a gene: 5. The CDR3 protein is CASSFDRGPSYEQYF. The CDR3 DNA sequence: TGTGCCAGCAGCTTCGACAGGGGTCCGTCCTACGAGCAGTACTTC.

The gene calls are TRBV4-1 and TRBJ1-5, with 7 bases lining up with TRBD1. With V trimmed by 4 bases and J by 1 base, 16 bases remained unmatched. This CDR3 spans 19 amino acids. From germline, CDR1 is MGHRA and CDR2 YSYEKL. The CDR3 spells CASSPRQGPGGISNQPQHF. The CDR3 DNA follows: TGCGCCAGCAGCCCTAGACAGGGTCCTGGGGGGATAAGCAATCAGCCCCAGCATTTT.

The V call is TRBV11-2, the J call TRBJ2-1; TRBD2 agrees at 12 bases. The V gene end was trimmed by 5 bases and the J gene end by 4 bases; junction bases not matched to a gene: 3. Germline CDR1 SGHAT, CDR2 FQNNGV. The CDR3 contains 15 residues. CDR3: CASSPGLAGYNEQFF. DNA for the CDR3: TGTGCCAGCAGCCCAGGACTAGCGGGGTACAATGAGCAGTTCTTC. Full variable domain (remainder filled in from reference TRBV11-2 and TRBJ2-1): EAGVAQSPRYKIIEKRQSVAFWCNPISGHATLYWYQQILGQGPKLLIQFQNNGVVDDSQLPKDRFSAERLKGVDSTLKIQPAKLEDSAVYLCASSPGLAGYNEQFFGPGTRLTVL.

This rearrangement joins TRBV6-4 to TRBJ2-2; either TRBD1 or TRBD2 may supply D (5 bases each). V shed 3 bases and J shed 6 bases, with 11 bases lying between them. The CDR3 extends over 14 amino acids. Per the germline V gene, CDR1 is MRHNA and CDR2 is SNTAGT. The CDR3 sequence: CASSEFLGAGELFF. The DNA for the CDR3 is TGTGCCAGCAGTGAATTTTTGGGGGCCGGGGAGCTGTTTTTT.

The chain employs TRBV27 and TRBJ2-7; perhaps TRBD1 as D (6 bases). This CDR3 has 13 residues. Trimming stripped 7 bases from V and 3 bases from J, with 13 bases between. Germline V gives CDR1 MNHEY, CDR2 SMNVEV (reference sequence). The CDR3 region has the DNA TGTGCCAGCATAGGGCAGGGGCACTACGAGCAGTACTTC. Translated: CASIGQGHYEQYF.

V gene TRBV6-1 combines with J gene TRBJ1-5, with D perhaps TRBD1 (5 bases). Trimming left V 2 bases short and J 0 bases short, with 8 bases between. The length of the CDR3 is 15 residues. Germline V gene data show CDR1 as MNHNS and CDR2 as SASEGT. The CDR3, as DNA: TGTGCCAGCAGTGAAAAGGGGTTTAGCAATCAGCCCCAGCATTTT. Translating gives CASSEKGFSNQPQHF.

As for this clone: Within the sample, other DNA sequences also encode this same CDR3. V gene TRBV29-1 combines with J gene TRBJ1-2; unclear D gene. V lost 1 base and J lost 6, with 3 bases in between. This CDR3 is 10 amino acids long. Germline lookup yields CDR1 SQVTM and CDR2 ANQGSEA. CDR3 bases: TGCAGCGTTGAAGGTAATGGCTACACCTTC. Translation gives CSVEGNGYTF.

This clone appeared a single time. The CDR3 DNA follows: TGCGCCAGCAGCCTCACTCCAGGGGGGGGCTACGCCTACGAGCAGTACTTC. Protein product: CASSLTPGGGYAYEQYF. V is TRBV5-1 and J is TRBJ2-7, with D perhaps given as TRBD1 or TRBD2 (7 bases each). Germline V gene sequence: CDR1 SGHRS, CDR2 YFSETQ. V lost 4 bases and J lost 2, with 22 bases in between. The CDR3 is 17 residues long.

The sample holds one count of this clone. The rearrangement links TRBV6-5 to TRBJ2-7; 7 bases align to TRBD2. The CDR3 runs 14 residues. Germline loops: CDR1 MNHEY, CDR2 SVGAGI. V shed 7 bases, J shed 0 bases, and the junction held 6 bases outside the gene matches. The CDR3 sequence is CASTPGGSSYEQYF. The DNA for the CDR3 is TGTGCCAGCACCCCGGGCGGGAGCTCCTACGAGCAGTACTTC.

This clone has only one observation. The CDR3 DNA sequence: TGTGCCAGCAGCGCTCCGGGACAGGGTCTTTATGAGCAGTACTTC. The encoded protein is CASSAPGQGLYEQYF. The chain recombines TRBV2 with TRBJ2-7, with 9 bases lining up with TRBD1. The CDR3 length is 15 residues. J lost 7 bases, V lost 6 bases, and 13 bases had no gene match. Germline V lookup: CDR1 SNHLY, CDR2 FYNNEI. The full variable domain, completed using reference TRBV2 and TRBJ2-7, is EPEVTQTPSHQVTQMGQEVILRCVPISNHLYFYWYRQILGQKVEFLVSFYNNEISEKSEIFDDQFSVERPDGSNFTLKIRSTKLEDSAMYFCASSAPGQGLYEQYFGPGTRLTVT.

The count of this clone is one. The chain links TRBV30 to TRBJ1-2; maybe TRBD1 (6 bases). The V end was cut by 2 bases, the J end by 3 bases, with 19 bases between. The CDR3 loop spans 16 amino acids. Germline CDR1 is GTSNPN and CDR2 is SVGIG (reference sequence). The CDR3 region has the DNA TGTGCCTGGAGTCCCCGGACAGATGACTTTTACTATGGCTACACCTTC. It yields the protein CAWSPRTDDFYYGYTF.

The CDR3 reads CASSLTGNTIYF. The CDR3 DNA is TGTGCCAGCAGTTTGACTGGAAACACCATATATTTT. The chain uses TRBV28 and TRBJ1-3; D is undetermined. Germline V gives CDR1 MDHEN, CDR2 SYDVKM. V dropped 3 bases and J dropped 2 bases, with 2 bases sitting between them. This CDR3 has 12 residues. The full variable domain, completed using reference TRBV28 and TRBJ1-3, is DVKVTQSSRYLVKRTGEKVFLECVQDMDHENMFWYRQDPGLGLRLIYFSYDVKMKEKGDIPEGYSVSREKKERFSLILESASTNQTSMYLCASSLTGNTIYFGEGSWLTVV.

This clone appeared once. V gene TRBV7-6 combines with J gene TRBJ2-1; D not certain. This CDR3 spans 14 amino acids. Germline V lookup: CDR1 SGHVS, CDR2 FNYEAQ. Trimming took 3 bases from V and 5 from J, leaving 11 bases between them. The CDR3 DNA is TGTGCCAGCAGCTTTGGACGGAATCACAATGAGCAGTTCTTC. Translated, it gives CASSFGRNHNEQFF.

This chain links TRBV20-1 with TRBJ2-1, with D unresolved. Trimming removed 6 bases at V and 10 bases at J, with 13 bases between. There are 11 residues in the CDR3. The germline gives CDR1 DFQATT, CDR2 SNEGSKA (reference sequence). CDR3 sequence: CSALRVAEQFF. The DNA for the CDR3 is TGCAGTGCCCTACGAGTGGCGGAGCAGTTCTTC.

This clone showed up just once. The V call is TRBV6-5, the J call TRBJ1-3; D gene unclear. Germline V gene lookup returns CDR1 MNHEY and CDR2 SVGAGI. V was trimmed by 3 bases and J by 8 bases, leaving 14 bases between them. This CDR3 spans 14 amino acids. CDR3 protein: CASSYSRESDTIYF. CDR3 sequence (DNA): TGTGCCAGCAGTTATTCGAGGGAAAGTGACACCATATATTTT.

The chain couples TRBV4-1 to TRBJ2-3, with 9 bases fitting TRBD2. This CDR3 has 15 residues. Looked up from germline, CDR1 is MGHRA and CDR2 is YSYEKL. With V trimmed by 6 bases and J by 0 bases, 4 bases remained unmatched. CDR3 bases: TGCGCCAGCAGGGTAGCGGGGGCGAGCACAGATACGCAGTATTTT. The encoded protein is CASRVAGASTDTQYF.

The chain uses TRBV6-5 and TRBJ2-7, with no clear D. Germline V CDR1 and CDR2: MNHEY, SVGAGI. This CDR3 has 15 amino acids. Trimming stripped 0 bases from V and 2 bases from J, with 11 bases between. CDR3 nucleotide sequence: TGTGCCAGCAGTTACTCGATGGGCGTTACCTACGAGCAGTACTTC. This gives the protein CASSYSMGVTYEQYF.

The CDR3 DNA sequence: TGCGCCAGCAGCCCCCAGAGACAGGTCACCTATGGCTACACCTTC. It yields the protein CASSPQRQVTYGYTF. The chain carries TRBV4-1 and TRBJ1-2; D might be TRBD1 (6 bases). The CDR3 is made up of 15 amino acids. Germline values: CDR1 MGHRA, CDR2 YSYEKL. V dropped 4 bases and J dropped 4 bases, with 16 bases sitting between them.